One sample yielded the 2 T cell receptor beta chains listed below, sequenced in a study of blood T cell repertoires in COVID-19. TCRdb keeps only in-frame clones here, not all; method: immunoSEQ multiplex PCR. Of about 300,000 clones listed, about 86% were seen once; the top ten hold about 1.2%. The sample taken for sequencing was peripheral blood. These receptor sequences come from a woman aged 45-65 years with acute or convalescent COVID-19.

This clone was seen just once. The chain couples TRBV9 to TRBJ2-7, with D maybe TRBD1 (6 bases). V gave up 3 bases and J gave up 3 bases, with 19 bases separating them. This CDR3 region has 16 residues. Per germline, CDR1 SGDLS and CDR2 YYNGEE. In DNA, the CDR3 is TGTGCCAGCAGCGAGGCGGCAGGGGCGAGTTTCTACGAGCAGTACTTC. This codes for CASSEAAGASFYEQYF.

The J gene is TRBJ2-5, the V gene TRBV18, with D possibly being TRBD2 (5 bases). The CDR3 sequence is 15 residues long. V gave up 2 bases and J gave up 5 bases, with 15 bases separating them. Looked up from germline, CDR1 is KGHSH and CDR2 is LQKENI. This chain's CDR3 is CASSPRTEPWETQYF. CDR3 nucleotide sequence: TGTGCCAGCTCACCAAGGACTGAGCCGTGGGAGACCCAGTACTTC.